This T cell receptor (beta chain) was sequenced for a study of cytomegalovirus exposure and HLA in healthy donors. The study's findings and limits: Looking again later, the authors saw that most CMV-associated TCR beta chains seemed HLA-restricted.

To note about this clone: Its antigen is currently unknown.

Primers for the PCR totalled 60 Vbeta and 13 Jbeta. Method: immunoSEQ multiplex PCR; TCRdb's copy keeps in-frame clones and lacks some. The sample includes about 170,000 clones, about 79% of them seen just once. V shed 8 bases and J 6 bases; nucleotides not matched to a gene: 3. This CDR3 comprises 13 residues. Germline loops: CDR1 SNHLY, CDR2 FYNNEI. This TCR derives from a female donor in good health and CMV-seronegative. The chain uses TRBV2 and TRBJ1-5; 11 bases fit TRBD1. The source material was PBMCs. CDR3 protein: CASWDRGGQPQHF. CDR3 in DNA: TGTGCCAGCTGGGACAGGGGGGGTCAGCCCCAGCATTTT.